Following are 8 T cell receptor beta chains from one sample sequenced in a study of T cells expressing NK-cell markers. TCRdb reprocessed the 5' RACE reads and stores each CDR3 protein as one record, lacking DNA. The specimen's table records approximately 460,000 distinct CDR3 sequences. Sequenced: blood T cells: a sorted CD56 or NKG2C T cell subset, CD4+ or CD8+ T cells, or bulk PBMC T cells (not recorded which). These receptors were collected from a woman aged 18 to 75 in good health.

The CDR3 spells CASSDGTGGYEQYF. The chain links TRBV25-1 to TRBJ2-7; the D gene TCRdb calls, TRBD1, cannot be checked with no DNA. CDR1 is MGHDK and CDR2 is SYGVNS in the germline V gene. The CDR3 totals 14 residues.

V and J are TRBV7-2 and TRBJ1-1; with no DNA, the TCRdb D assignment of TRBD1 cannot be verified. From germline, CDR1 is SGHTA and CDR2 FQGNSA. There are 14 residues in the CDR3. CDR3 sequence: CASSLTGQNTEAFF. Supplemented by reference TRBV7-2 and TRBJ1-1, the full variable domain reads GAGVSQSPSNKVTEKGKDVELRCDPISGHTALYWYRQSLGQGLEFLIYFQGNSAPDKSGLPSDRFSAERTGGSVSTLTIQRTQQEDSAVYLCASSLTGQNTEAFFGQGTRLTVV.

This chain's CDR3 is CASSLKFEGTGYTF. V usage is TRBV7-2 and J usage is TRBJ1-2. The CDR3 contains 14 residues. Germline CDR1 reads SGHTA; CDR2 reads FQGNSA. The variable domain in full, with the rest retrieved from reference TRBV7-2 and TRBJ1-2, is GAGVSQSPSNKVTEKGKDVELRCDPISGHTALYWYRQSLGQGLEFLIYFQGNSAPDKSGLPSDRFSAERTGGSVSTLTIQRTQQEDSAVYLCASSLKFEGTGYTFGSGTRLTVV.

The rearrangement links TRBV6-2 or TRBV6-3 to TRBJ2-4. The CDR3 extends over 12 amino acids. Germline lookup yields CDR1 MNHEY and CDR2 SVGEGT. The CDR3 sequence: CASISSGNIQYF.

This rearrangement joins TRBV20-1 to TRBJ2-7; no DNA is available, so the TRBD2 call from TCRdb remains unchecked. Germline values: CDR1 DFQATT, CDR2 SNEGSKA (reference sequence). This CDR3 is built from 15 residues. The CDR3 region is CSAIGILAGAYEQYF.

The V and J genes are TRBV12-3 or TRBV12-4 and TRBJ2-3. This CDR3 comprises 14 residues. The CDR3 loop is CASSTSVDTDTQYF.

This chain connects TRBV27 to TRBJ2-3; with no DNA, the TCRdb D assignment of TRBD1 cannot be verified. The CDR3 runs to 15 residues. Germline V gene sequence: CDR1 MNHEY, CDR2 SMNVEV (reference sequence). The CDR3 is CASSTKTGGPDTQYF.

The chain joins TRBV2 to TRBJ1-2; there is no DNA to check the TCRdb D call of TRBD1. From germline, CDR1 is SNHLY and CDR2 FYNNEI. The CDR3 is 14 amino acids. Here the CDR3 reads CATGTGATNYGYTF.